Shown below are 10 T cell receptor beta chains from a single sample sequenced in a study of shared clonotypes between healthy human individuals (TCRdb year 2020). Library preparation was by the immunoSEQ multiplex PCR assay. The table comes from immuneACCESS by way of TCRdb, which keeps in-frame sequences with V and J called. Part of the clones is missing from these tables; in studies checked, under half for an unresolved V gene and the rest for unknown reasons. This sample comprises more than 550,000 clones, 55% to 80% of them detected only once. More than 1.5% of the sample belongs to the ten largest clones. The sample was memory CD4+ T cells sorted from blood. The cell subset or site label for this specimen denotes: CD45RA-negative fraction. The receptor set was obtained from a woman between 25 and 40 years old in good health.

This clone was counted only a few times. This chain links TRBV18 with TRBJ2-5, with D tentatively TRBD1 or TRBD2 (5 bases each). This CDR3 has 14 residues. The V gene's germline CDR1 is KGHSH and CDR2 LQKENI. Trimming cost V 8 bases and J 5 bases, with 18 bases left between them. The chain's CDR3 is CASQENGARETQYF. The CDR3 DNA follows: TGTGCCAGCCAAGAAAACGGGGCGAGGGAGACCCAGTACTTC.

CDR3 bases: TGTGCCAGCAGCTTGCGACTAGCACCGAGCGTAGAGACCCAGTACTTC. Translation gives CASSLRLAPSVETQYF. V gene TRBV5-4 combines with J gene TRBJ2-5; 7 nucleotides agree with TRBD2. Looked up from germline, CDR1 is SGHNT and CDR2 is YYREEE (reference sequence). The length of the CDR3 is 16 residues. Trimming took 1 base from V and 4 from J; bases not matched to a gene: 10.

V is TRBV6-5 and J is TRBJ2-2; D is unclear. Trimming left V 2 bases short and J 1 base short, with 8 bases between. Germline loops: CDR1 MNHEY, CDR2 SVGAGI. The CDR3 extends over 15 amino acids. CDR3 bases: TGTGCCAGCAGTTACGCCAGGCTGAACACCGGGGAGCTGTTTTTT. Its protein product is CASSYARLNTGELFF.

The rearrangement uses TRBV12-5 and TRBJ2-1, with 14 positions matching TRBD2. V trimming: 7 bases; J trimming: 8 bases; junction bases outside the gene matches: 10. This CDR3 spans 16 amino acids. In germline, CDR1 is LGHNT, CDR2 FRNRAP. The CDR3 DNA follows: TGTGCTAGTGCCCGAAGACTAGCGGGAGGGTGGGATGAGCAGTTCTTC. Residues: CASARRLAGGWDEQFF.

A single count supports this clone. The V call is TRBV27, the J call TRBJ2-1, with 9 bases aligning to TRBD1. CDR3 length: 14 residues. Germline-derived CDR1 and CDR2 are MNHEY and SMNVEV (reference sequence). V was pared by 5 bases and J by 8 bases, with 7 bases of the junction left unmatched. The CDR3 region is CASSRTGVGYEQFF. The DNA for the CDR3 is TGTGCCAGCAGTCGGACAGGGGTAGGATATGAGCAGTTCTTC.

The V and J genes are TRBV11-2 and TRBJ2-1; 9 nucleotides line up with TRBD2. The ends lost 2 bases at V and 8 bases at J; junction bases unmatched: 7. This CDR3 spans 15 amino acids. The germline gives CDR1 SGHAT, CDR2 FQNNGV. The CDR3 DNA is TGTGCCAGCAGCTTAAGTAGCGGGAGTTCGTATGAGCAGTTCTTC. Translation: CASSLSSGSSYEQFF.

The rearrangement links TRBV28 to TRBJ2-1; 11 nucleotides agree with TRBD1. CDR1 MDHEN and CDR2 SYDVKM come from the germline V gene. This CDR3 contains 15 residues. V lost 2 bases to trimming and J lost 4 bases; unmatched junction nucleotides: 1. The CDR3, as DNA: TGTGCCAGCAGTTTAGGGACAGGGGGATACAATGAGCAGTTCTTC. Protein: CASSLGTGGYNEQFF.

The rearrangement uses TRBV7-2 and TRBJ2-7; the match to TRBD2 covers 7 bases. There are 15 residues in the CDR3. V lost 7 bases to trimming and J lost 2 bases; unmatched junction nucleotides: 11. Germline V gene sequence: CDR1 SGHTA, CDR2 FQGNSA. The CDR3 region has the DNA TGTGCCAGCACCCTAGGGCCTAGCGGAACCTACGAGCAGTACTTC. This translates into CASTLGPSGTYEQYF.

The V gene is TRBV15, the J gene TRBJ2-2, with D tentatively TRBD1 (6 bases). CDR1 is LNHNV, CDR2 YYDKDF, per germline (reference sequence). V was shortened by 0 bases and J by 9 bases, with 11 bases between the two germline ends. The CDR3 spans 14 residues. This CDR3 reads CATSRDRGPRELFF. The CDR3 bases are TGTGCCACCAGCAGAGACAGGGGACCTCGGGAGCTGTTTTTT.

The V gene is TRBV19, the J gene TRBJ2-2, with D maybe TRBD1 (6 bases). With 2 bases removed from V and 5 bases from J, the gap between germline ends came to 12 bases. Germline V gene data show CDR1 as LNHDA and CDR2 as SQIVND (reference sequence). The CDR3 has 15 residues. This CDR3 reads CASSIQQGSTGELFF. The CDR3 coding sequence is TGTGCCAGTAGTATACAACAGGGTAGTACCGGGGAGCTGTTTTTT. The variable domain in full, completed from reference TRBV19 and TRBJ2-2, reads DGGITQSPKYLFRKEGQNVTLSCEQNLNHDAMYWYRQDPGQGLRLIYYSQIVNDFQKGDIAEGYSVSREKKESFPLTVTSAQKNPTAFYLCASSIQQGSTGELFFGEGSRLTVL.